The entry that follows covers one T cell receptor (beta chain) sequence. At one boundary the junction diverges from the germline segment, which might be a read error. This specimen includes other DNA sequences encoding the same CDR3. This record comes from a study of beta chain features in type 1 diabetes. Every isolated RNA sample was fully reverse transcribed, so sequencing captured expressed TCRB transcripts. Data came from immunoSEQ multiplex PCR; TCRdb stores just in-frame clones and leaves some out. The sample records 200,000 to 250,000 clones, around 9.9% being singletons. Germline CDR1 MNHNS, CDR2 SASEGT. This CDR3 has 13 amino acids.

This clonotype was obtained from a man aged 18 to 29 in good health. Sequenced sample: central memory CD4+ T cells from blood. The rearrangement uses TRBV6-1 and TRBJ2-5; unclear D gene. The CDR3 loop reads CASSGPRQETQYF. DNA for the CDR3: TGTGCCAGTAGTGGGCCCCGCCAAGAGACCCAGTACTTC.